Presented here are 24 T cell receptor beta chains from one specimen sequenced in a study of T cell changes during pregnancy in multiple sclerosis. TCRdb keeps only in-frame clones here, not all; method: immunoSEQ multiplex PCR. Of about 97,000 clones in the sample, about nine tenths were seen once. This specimen consisted of peripheral blood, obtained in the second trimester of pregnancy. Every receptor here comes from a female donor in good health, enrolled as a control in a pregnancy study.

With regard to this clone: The junction and the germline gene differ at one end; a read error may be behind it. The chain links TRBV28 to TRBJ2-1, with TRBD2 identical over 11 bases. Germline V gene lookup returns CDR1 MDHEN and CDR2 SYDVKM. The CDR3 spans 16 residues. CDR3 bases: TGTGCCAGCAGTCGCACTAGCGGGAGTCCTTTAGGGGAACGGGTCTTC. Encoded protein: CASSRTSGSPLGERVF. The complete variable domain, with remaining parts taken from reference TRBV28 and TRBJ2-1, reads DVKVTQSSRYLVKRTGEKVFLECVQDMDHENMFWYRQDPGLGLRLIYFSYDVKMKEKGDIPEGYSVSREKKERFSLILESASTNQTSMYLCASSRTSGSPLGERVFGPGTRLTVL.

Many counts were recorded for this clone. J is TRBJ1-5 and V is TRBV5-1; TRBD1 matches at 10 bases. Trimming took 0 bases from V and 7 from J; bases not matched to a gene: 7. This CDR3 has 16 residues. CDR1 is SGHRS and CDR2 is YFSETQ in the germline V gene. CDR3 bases: TGCGCCAGCAGCTTGGCTGGGACAGGGGCCGGACAGCCCCAGCATTTT. Translated, it gives CASSLAGTGAGQPQHF.

CDR3 region: CASSSGPRETQYF. DNA of the CDR3: TGTGCCAGCAGCTCGGGTCCGAGGGAGACCCAGTACTTC. This rearrangement joins TRBV7-2 to TRBJ2-5; no definite D call. The CDR3 sequence is 13 residues long. Trimming stripped 4 bases from V and 5 bases from J, with 11 bases between. Germline CDR1 is SGHTA and CDR2 is FQGNSA.

V and J are TRBV4-1 and TRBJ1-5; a possible D gene is TRBD1 (6 bases). Trimming took 2 bases from V and 0 from J, leaving 8 bases between them. From germline, CDR1 is MGHRA and CDR2 YSYEKL. The CDR3 extends over 15 amino acids. The CDR3 nucleotides read TGCGCCAGCAGCCAATTGGACAGTAGCAATCAGCCCCAGCATTTT. Its translation is CASSQLDSSNQPQHF.

V usage is TRBV28 and J usage is TRBJ2-1, with unresolved D. There are 14 residues in the CDR3. The V end lost 2 bases, the J end lost 4 bases, and 9 bases lay between the germline ends. The germline V gene encodes CDR1 MDHEN and CDR2 SYDVKM. The CDR3 DNA reads TGTGCCAGCAGTTTAAGCTCTCCATACAATGAGCAGTTCTTC. Its translation is CASSLSSPYNEQFF. The complete variable domain, with remaining parts taken from reference TRBV28 and TRBJ2-1, reads DVKVTQSSRYLVKRTGEKVFLECVQDMDHENMFWYRQDPGLGLRLIYFSYDVKMKEKGDIPEGYSVSREKKERFSLILESASTNQTSMYLCASSLSSPYNEQFFGPGTRLTVL.

The chain combines TRBV28 with TRBJ1-1; 8 nucleotides match TRBD1. The CDR3 sequence is 17 residues long. With 4 bases clipped from V and 0 bases from J, the junction kept 10 bases outside the gene matches. Germline V gene data show CDR1 as MDHEN and CDR2 as SYDVKM. DNA of the CDR3: TGTGCCAGCAGTTCCTACGACAGGGGCTTAATGAACACTGAAGCTTTCTTT. Its translation is CASSSYDRGLMNTEAFF. Together with reference TRBV28 and TRBJ1-1, the CDR3 gives the full variable domain: DVKVTQSSRYLVKRTGEKVFLECVQDMDHENMFWYRQDPGLGLRLIYFSYDVKMKEKGDIPEGYSVSREKKERFSLILESASTNQTSMYLCASSSYDRGLMNTEAFFGQGTRLTVV.

The chain has TRBV2 and TRBJ1-2; D is undetermined. The CDR3 consists of 14 residues. Trimming cost V 7 bases and J 0 bases, with 12 bases left between them. Germline loops: CDR1 SNHLY, CDR2 FYNNEI. CDR3: CASNYRQTNYGYTF. The CDR3 bases are TGTGCCAGCAACTATCGGCAGACTAACTATGGCTACACCTTC.

In DNA form, the CDR3 reads TGTGCCAGCAGCTTAAGGTTCCCGGGACAGGGAAACACCGGGGAGCTGTTTTTT. Protein: CASSLRFPGQGNTGELFF. V is TRBV7-6 and J is TRBJ2-2; 9 bases fit TRBD1. Germline values: CDR1 SGHVS, CDR2 FNYEAQ. J was trimmed by 2 bases and V by 2 bases; bases with no gene match: 9. The CDR3 is 18 amino acids.

In nucleotides, the CDR3 is TGTGCCAGCTCACCAACCTTACCCAGGATCGGCGGGGCTTTCTTT. Its translation is CASSPTLPRIGGAFF. The V call is TRBV18, the J call TRBJ1-1; D uncertain. This CDR3 has 15 amino acids. The germline gives CDR1 KGHSH, CDR2 LQKENI. V was clipped by 2 bases and J by 11 bases, with 21 bases between them.

This clone was counted once. CDR3 sequence reads: CASSLTGVPNTEAFF. CDR3 DNA: TGTGCCAGCAGCTTAACAGGGGTACCGAACACTGAAGCTTTCTTT. The gene calls are TRBV7-2 and TRBJ1-1; 7 bases map to TRBD1. The CDR3 covers 15 residues. V trimming: 2 bases; J trimming: 1 base; junction bases outside the gene matches: 4. Germline values: CDR1 SGHTA, CDR2 FQGNSA.

This clone was observed a few times. The chain recombines TRBV19 with TRBJ1-2; 7 positions match TRBD1. Trimming cost V 5 bases and J 7 bases; bases outside gene matches: 10. The germline gives CDR1 LNHDA, CDR2 SQIVND (reference sequence). The CDR3 loop spans 14 amino acids. The CDR3 sequence is CASSDRQGLSGYTF. Written as DNA, the CDR3 is TGTGCCAGTAGTGACCGACAGGGTCTCTCTGGCTACACCTTC. Full variable domain (missing parts from reference TRBV19 and TRBJ1-2): DGGITQSPKYLFRKEGQNVTLSCEQNLNHDAMYWYRQDPGQGLRLIYYSQIVNDFQKGDIAEGYSVSREKKESFPLTVTSAQKNPTAFYLCASSDRQGLSGYTFGSGTRLTVV.

In DNA, the CDR3 is TGTGCCACCAGCAGAGGGGGGGCAACTAATGAAAAACTGTTTTTT. Translation gives CATSRGGATNEKLFF. The chain carries TRBV15 and TRBJ1-4; a possible D gene is TRBD1 (5 bases). Germline lookup yields CDR1 LNHNV and CDR2 YYDKDF (reference sequence). The CDR3 runs 15 residues. Trimming took 1 base from V and 0 from J, leaving 6 bases between them. The variable domain in full, with the rest retrieved from reference TRBV15 and TRBJ1-4, is DAMVIQNPRYQVTQFGKPVTLSCSQTLNHNVMYWYQQKSSQAPKLLFHYYDKDFNNEADTPDNFQSRRPNTSFCFLDIRSPGLGDTAMYLCATSRGGATNEKLFFGSGTQLSVL.

The CDR3 is CASSYTSQDTEAFF. The CDR3 nucleotides are TGTGCCAGCAGTTACACAAGCCAGGACACTGAAGCTTTCTTT. V usage is TRBV6-5 and J usage is TRBJ1-1; D unclear. From germline, CDR1 is MNHEY and CDR2 SVGAGI. Trimming cost V 2 bases and J 3 bases, with 10 bases left between them. The CDR3 consists of 14 residues.

DNA of the CDR3: TGTGCCAGCAGTTTGGGGGACAGGGTACCCGGGGAGCTGTTTTTT. Encoded protein: CASSLGDRVPGELFF. The rearrangement joins TRBV28 to TRBJ2-2; TRBD1 aligns across 9 bases. The germline gives CDR1 MDHEN, CDR2 SYDVKM. This CDR3 is 15 amino acids long. The J segment lost 6 bases and the V segment lost 3 bases, leaving 5 bases of the junction unmatched.

The chain employs TRBV7-2 and TRBJ1-1; TRBD1 agrees at 7 bases. Per the germline V gene, CDR1 is SGHTA and CDR2 is FQGNSA. This CDR3 is 14 amino acids long. Unmatched junction bases numbered 0, after V lost 1 base and J lost 1 base. CDR3 DNA: TGTGCCAGCAGCTTAGGACAGGGGAACACTGAAGCTTTCTTT. Encoded protein: CASSLGQGNTEAFF.

The chain carries TRBV6-5 and TRBJ2-1; D ambiguous. The germline V gene encodes CDR1 MNHEY and CDR2 SVGAGI. Trimming took 6 bases from V and 5 from J, leaving 17 bases between them. The CDR3 is made up of 15 amino acids. The CDR3: CASSPYISPDNEQFF. The DNA for the CDR3 is TGTGCCAGCAGCCCGTATATCTCCCCCGACAATGAGCAGTTCTTC.

This chain links TRBV5-4 with TRBJ1-3; a weak D match, TRBD1 (6 bases). CDR3 size: 15 residues. The germline V gene has CDR1 SGHNT and CDR2 YYREEE (reference sequence). V lost 5 bases to trimming and J lost 0 bases, with 12 bases between them. CDR3 sequence (DNA): TGTGCCAGCAGTAGGGACATGTTCTCTGGAAACACCATATATTTT. It specifies CASSRDMFSGNTIYF. Filled out from reference TRBV5-4 and TRBJ1-3, the complete variable domain reads ETGVTQSPTHLIKTRGQQVTLRCSSQSGHNTVSWYQQALGQGPQFIFQYYREEENGRGNFPPRFSGLQFPNYSSELNVNALELDDSALYLCASSRDMFSGNTIYFGEGSWLTVV.

CDR3 nucleotides: TGTGCCAGCAGCCGGATCAGGGTTTCGACCACAGATACGCAGTATTTT. Its protein product is CASSRIRVSTTDTQYF. The rearrangement uses TRBV7-2 and TRBJ2-3; TRBD1 is a possible D gene (5 bases). CDR3 length equals 16 residues. V was trimmed by 5 bases and J by 2 bases, leaving 17 bases between them. CDR1 is SGHTA and CDR2 is FQGNSA in the germline V gene.

The V call is TRBV19, the J call TRBJ2-2; 9 nucleotides align to TRBD1. CDR3 size: 14 residues. V lost 4 bases and J lost 5; bases outside the gene matches: 2. Germline assignment: CDR1 LNHDA and CDR2 SQIVND (reference sequence). DNA of the CDR3: TGTGCCAGTAGTAGAGGACAGGGGACCGGGGAGCTGTTTTTT. Amino acids: CASSRGQGTGELFF.

The chain employs TRBV11-3 and TRBJ2-2; D unclear. Trimming stripped 2 bases from V and 0 bases from J, with 7 bases between. Germline V gene data show CDR1 as SGHNT and CDR2 as YENEEA. This CDR3 spans 15 amino acids. CDR3 residues: CASSLRSTNTGELFF. The CDR3 DNA follows: TGTGCCAGCAGCTTAAGGAGCACGAACACCGGGGAGCTGTTTTTT.

J is TRBJ2-4 and V is TRBV11-2; D perhaps matches TRBD2 (6 bases). The V gene lost 0 bases and the J gene lost 2 bases, with 11 bases spanning the gap. The CDR3 is 16 residues long. Looked up from germline, CDR1 is SGHAT and CDR2 is FQNNGV. The CDR3 loop reads CASSLEPTSPKNIQYF. The CDR3 DNA reads TGTGCCAGCAGCTTAGAGCCGACTAGTCCCAAAAACATTCAGTACTTC.

This rearrangement joins TRBV19 to TRBJ1-6; 7 bases fit TRBD1. Germline loops: CDR1 LNHDA, CDR2 SQIVND (reference sequence). The CDR3 runs 17 residues. Trimming at V came to 5 bases and at J to 2 bases, leaving 9 bases not matched to a gene. CDR3 coding DNA: TGTGCCAGTAGTTCCCCGCGCGGGACAGCCTATAATTCACCCCTCCACTTT. Amino acid sequence: CASSSPRGTAYNSPLHF.

The genes are TRBV9 and TRBJ1-1, with D possibly matching TRBD1 (6 bases). The V end was cut by 3 bases, the J end by 5 bases, with 17 bases between. This CDR3 is 15 amino acids long. Looked up from germline, CDR1 is SGDLS and CDR2 is YYNGEE. CDR3 DNA: TGTGCCAGCAGCGAGGGGACATCCCCCGCTACTGAAGCTTTCTTT. It specifies CASSEGTSPATEAFF.

The chain's CDR3 is CASTSQGYSNQPQHF. The DNA for the CDR3 is TGTGCCAGCACCTCTCAGGGATATAGCAATCAGCCCCAGCATTTT. The chain couples TRBV28 to TRBJ1-5; TRBD1 is a possible D gene (5 bases). This CDR3 comprises 15 residues. Germline V lookup: CDR1 MDHEN, CDR2 SYDVKM. V lost 7 bases to trimming and J lost 0 bases, with 13 bases between them.